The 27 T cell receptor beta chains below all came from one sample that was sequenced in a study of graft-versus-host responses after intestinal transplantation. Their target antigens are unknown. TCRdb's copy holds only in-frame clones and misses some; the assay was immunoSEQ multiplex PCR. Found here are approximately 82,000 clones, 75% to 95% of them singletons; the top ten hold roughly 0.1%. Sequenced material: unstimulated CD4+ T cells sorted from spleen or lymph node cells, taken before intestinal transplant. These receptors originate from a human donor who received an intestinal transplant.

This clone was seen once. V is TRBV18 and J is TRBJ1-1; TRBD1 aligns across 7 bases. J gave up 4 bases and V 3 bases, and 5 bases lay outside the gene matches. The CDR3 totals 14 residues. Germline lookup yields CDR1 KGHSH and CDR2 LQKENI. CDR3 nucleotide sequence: TGTGCCAGCTCACCGACAGGGAGCGCCACTGAAGCTTTCTTT. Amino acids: CASSPTGSATEAFF.

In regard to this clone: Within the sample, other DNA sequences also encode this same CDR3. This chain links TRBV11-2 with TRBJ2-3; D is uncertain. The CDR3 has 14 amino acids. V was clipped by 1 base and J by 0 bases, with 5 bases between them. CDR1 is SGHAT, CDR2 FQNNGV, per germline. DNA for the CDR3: TGTGCCAGCAGCTTAGGTCCTAGCACAGATACGCAGTATTTT. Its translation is CASSLGPSTDTQYF. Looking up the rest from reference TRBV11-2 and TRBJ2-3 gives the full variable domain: EAGVAQSPRYKIIEKRQSVAFWCNPISGHATLYWYQQILGQGPKLLIQFQNNGVVDDSQLPKDRFSAERLKGVDSTLKIQPAKLEDSAVYLCASSLGPSTDTQYFGPGTRLTVL.

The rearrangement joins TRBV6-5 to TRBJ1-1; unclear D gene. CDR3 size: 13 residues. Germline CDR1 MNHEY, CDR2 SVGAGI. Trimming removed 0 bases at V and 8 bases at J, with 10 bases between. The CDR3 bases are TGTGCCAGCAGTTACTCAATAATCGGGGAAGCTTTCTTT. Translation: CASSYSIIGEAFF.

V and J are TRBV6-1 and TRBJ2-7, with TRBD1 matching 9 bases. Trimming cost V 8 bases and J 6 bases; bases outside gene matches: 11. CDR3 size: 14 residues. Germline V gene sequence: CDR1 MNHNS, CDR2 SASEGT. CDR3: CASAVDRGLGEQYF. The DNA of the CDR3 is TGTGCCAGCGCCGTGGACAGGGGACTGGGCGAGCAGTACTTC.

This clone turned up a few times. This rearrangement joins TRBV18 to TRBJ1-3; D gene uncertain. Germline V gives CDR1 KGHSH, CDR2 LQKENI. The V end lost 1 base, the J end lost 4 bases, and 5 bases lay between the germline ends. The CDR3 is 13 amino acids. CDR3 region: CASSPQQGNTIYF. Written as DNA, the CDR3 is TGTGCCAGCTCACCACAACAGGGAAACACCATATATTTT.

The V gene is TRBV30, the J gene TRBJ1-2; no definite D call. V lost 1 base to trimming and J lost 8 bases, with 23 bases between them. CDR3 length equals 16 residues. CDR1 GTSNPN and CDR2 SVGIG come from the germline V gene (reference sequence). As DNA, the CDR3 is TGTGCCTGGAGTGCCAACAATGGGTGGGCCGCGTGGGGCTACACCTTC. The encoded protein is CAWSANNGWAAWGYTF.

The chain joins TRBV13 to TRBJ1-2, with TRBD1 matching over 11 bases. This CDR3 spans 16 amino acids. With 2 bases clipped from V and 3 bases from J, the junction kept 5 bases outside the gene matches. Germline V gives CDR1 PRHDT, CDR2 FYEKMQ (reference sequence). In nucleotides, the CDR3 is TGTGCCAGCAGCTTACAGGGGACAGGGGGGGACTATGGCTACACCTTC. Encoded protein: CASSLQGTGGDYGYTF.

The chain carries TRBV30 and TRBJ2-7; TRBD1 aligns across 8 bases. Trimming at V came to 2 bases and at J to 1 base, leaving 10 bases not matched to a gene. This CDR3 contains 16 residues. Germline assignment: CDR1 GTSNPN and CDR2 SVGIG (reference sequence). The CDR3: CAWSTAGGDYSYEQYF. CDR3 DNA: TGTGCCTGGAGTACAGCAGGGGGCGATTATTCCTACGAGCAGTACTTC.

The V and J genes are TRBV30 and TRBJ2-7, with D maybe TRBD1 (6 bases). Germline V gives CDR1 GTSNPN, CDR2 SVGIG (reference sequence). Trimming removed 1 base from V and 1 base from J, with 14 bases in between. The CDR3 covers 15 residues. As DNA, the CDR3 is TGTGCCTGGAGTGGGGGGCCACCGGGGTCCTACGAGCAGTACTTC. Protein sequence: CAWSGGPPGSYEQYF.

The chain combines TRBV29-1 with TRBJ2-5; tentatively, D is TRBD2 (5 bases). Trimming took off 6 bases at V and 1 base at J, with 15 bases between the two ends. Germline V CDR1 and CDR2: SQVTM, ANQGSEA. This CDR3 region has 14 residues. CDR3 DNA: TGCAGCGTCCAAGTCCTAGCTTTCCAAGAGACCCAGTACTTC. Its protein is CSVQVLAFQETQYF.

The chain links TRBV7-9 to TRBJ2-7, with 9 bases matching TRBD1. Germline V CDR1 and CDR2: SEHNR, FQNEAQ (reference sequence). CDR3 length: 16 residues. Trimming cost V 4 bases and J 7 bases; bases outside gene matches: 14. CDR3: CASSSTSGTGINEQYF. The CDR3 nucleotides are TGTGCCAGCAGCTCTACTTCTGGGACAGGGATCAATGAGCAGTACTTC.

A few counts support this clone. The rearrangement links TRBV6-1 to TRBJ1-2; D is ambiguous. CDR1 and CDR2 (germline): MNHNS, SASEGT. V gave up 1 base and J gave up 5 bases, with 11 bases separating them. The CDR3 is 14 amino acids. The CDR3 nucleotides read TGTGCCAGCAGTGAAGAGAGGCGGACTTATGGCTACACCTTC. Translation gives CASSEERRTYGYTF.

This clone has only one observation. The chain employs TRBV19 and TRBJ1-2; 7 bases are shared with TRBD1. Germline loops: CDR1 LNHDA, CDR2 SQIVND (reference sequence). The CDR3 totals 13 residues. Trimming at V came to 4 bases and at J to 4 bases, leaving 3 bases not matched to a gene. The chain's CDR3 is CASSTGGPYGYTF. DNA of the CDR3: TGTGCCAGTAGTACAGGGGGACCCTATGGCTACACCTTC.

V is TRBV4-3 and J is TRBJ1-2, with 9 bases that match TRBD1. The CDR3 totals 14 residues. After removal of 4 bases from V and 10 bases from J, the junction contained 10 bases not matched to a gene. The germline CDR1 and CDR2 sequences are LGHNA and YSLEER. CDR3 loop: CASSPRWGQGDYTF. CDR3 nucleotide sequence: TGCGCCAGCAGCCCAAGGTGGGGACAGGGAGACTACACCTTC.

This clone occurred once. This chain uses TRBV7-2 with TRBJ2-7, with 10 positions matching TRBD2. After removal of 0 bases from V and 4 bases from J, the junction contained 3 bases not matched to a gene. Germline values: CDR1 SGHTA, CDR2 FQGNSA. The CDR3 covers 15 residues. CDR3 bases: TGTGCCAGCAGCTTAGCAGCGGGGGGGCTGTACGAGCAGTACTTC. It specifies CASSLAAGGLYEQYF.

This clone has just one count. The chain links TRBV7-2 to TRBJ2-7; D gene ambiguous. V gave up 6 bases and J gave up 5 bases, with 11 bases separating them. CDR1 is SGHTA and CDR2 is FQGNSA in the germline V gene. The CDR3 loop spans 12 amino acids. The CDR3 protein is CASSSYGHEQYF. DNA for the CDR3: TGTGCCAGCAGTTCTTATGGCCACGAGCAGTACTTC. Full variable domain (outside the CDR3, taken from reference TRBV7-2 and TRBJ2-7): GAGVSQSPSNKVTEKGKDVELRCDPISGHTALYWYRQSLGQGLEFLIYFQGNSAPDKSGLPSDRFSAERTGGSVSTLTIQRTQQEDSAVYLCASSSYGHEQYFGPGTRLTVT.

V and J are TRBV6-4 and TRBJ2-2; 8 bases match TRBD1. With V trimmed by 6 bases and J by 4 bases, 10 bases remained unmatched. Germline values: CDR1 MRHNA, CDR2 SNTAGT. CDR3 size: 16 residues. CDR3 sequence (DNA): TGTGCCAGCAGCGTGACAGGGGCCAAGACCACCGGGGAGCTGTTTTTT. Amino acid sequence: CASSVTGAKTTGELFF.

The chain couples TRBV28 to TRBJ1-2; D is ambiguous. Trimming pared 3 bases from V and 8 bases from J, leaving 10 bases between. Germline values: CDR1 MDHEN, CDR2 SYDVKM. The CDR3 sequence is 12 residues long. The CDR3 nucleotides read TGTGCCAGCAGTTTGAGGGCGAGGGGCTACACCTTC. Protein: CASSLRARGYTF.

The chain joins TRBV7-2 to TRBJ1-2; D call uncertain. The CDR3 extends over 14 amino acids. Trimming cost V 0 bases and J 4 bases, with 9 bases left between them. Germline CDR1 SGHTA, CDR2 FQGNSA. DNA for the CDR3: TGTGCCAGCAGCTTAGCGAGGGTTGGCTATGGCTACACCTTC. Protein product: CASSLARVGYGYTF.

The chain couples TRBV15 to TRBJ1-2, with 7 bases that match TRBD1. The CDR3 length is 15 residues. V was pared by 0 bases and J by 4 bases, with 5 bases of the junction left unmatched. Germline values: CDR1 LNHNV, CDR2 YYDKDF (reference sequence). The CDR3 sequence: CATSRDPGTAYGYTF. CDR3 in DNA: TGTGCCACCAGCAGAGATCCCGGGACAGCCTATGGCTACACCTTC.

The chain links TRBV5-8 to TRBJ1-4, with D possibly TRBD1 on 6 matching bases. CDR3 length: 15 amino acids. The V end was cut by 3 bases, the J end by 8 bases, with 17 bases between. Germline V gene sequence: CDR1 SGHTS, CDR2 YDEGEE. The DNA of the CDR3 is TGTGCCAGCAGCTCCATTGGGGGGGCAAGGGAAAAACTGTTTTTT. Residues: CASSSIGGAREKLFF.

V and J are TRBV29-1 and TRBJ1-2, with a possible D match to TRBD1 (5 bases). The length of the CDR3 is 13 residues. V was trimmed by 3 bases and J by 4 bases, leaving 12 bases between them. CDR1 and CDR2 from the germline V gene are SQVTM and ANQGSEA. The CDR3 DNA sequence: TGCAGCGTTGAGGACACGAACTTCTATGGCTACACCTTC. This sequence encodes CSVEDTNFYGYTF.

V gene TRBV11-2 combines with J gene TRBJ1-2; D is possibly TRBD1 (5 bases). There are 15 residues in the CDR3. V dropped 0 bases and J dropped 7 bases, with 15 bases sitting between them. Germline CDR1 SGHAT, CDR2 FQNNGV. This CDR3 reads CASSLESAGPGGYTF. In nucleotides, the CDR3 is TGTGCCAGCAGCTTAGAAAGCGCAGGGCCTGGTGGCTACACCTTC.

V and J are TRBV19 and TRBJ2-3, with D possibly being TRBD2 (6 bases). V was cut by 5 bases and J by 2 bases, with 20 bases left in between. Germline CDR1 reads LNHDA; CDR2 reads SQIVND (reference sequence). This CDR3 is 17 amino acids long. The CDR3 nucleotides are TGTGCCAGTAGTTCCGCGGGGAACGGGGTCAACACAGATACGCAGTATTTT. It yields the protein CASSSAGNGVNTDTQYF.

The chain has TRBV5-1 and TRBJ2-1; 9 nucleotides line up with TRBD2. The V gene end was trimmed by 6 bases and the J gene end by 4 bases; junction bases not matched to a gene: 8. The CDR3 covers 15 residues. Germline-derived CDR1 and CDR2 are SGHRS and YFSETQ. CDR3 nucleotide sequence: TGCGCCAGCAACCCCGTAGCGGGGGAGTACAATGAGCAGTTCTTC. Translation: CASNPVAGEYNEQFF.

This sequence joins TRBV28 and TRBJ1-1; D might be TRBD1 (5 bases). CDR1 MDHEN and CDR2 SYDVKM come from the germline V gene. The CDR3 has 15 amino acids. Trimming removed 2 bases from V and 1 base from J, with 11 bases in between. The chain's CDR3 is CASSLGGLGNTEAFF. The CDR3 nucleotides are TGTGCCAGCAGTTTAGGGGGGTTAGGGAACACTGAAGCTTTCTTT.

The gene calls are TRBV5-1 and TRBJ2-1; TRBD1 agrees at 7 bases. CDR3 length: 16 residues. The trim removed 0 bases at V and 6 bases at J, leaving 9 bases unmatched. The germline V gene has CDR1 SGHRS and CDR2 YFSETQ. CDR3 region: CASSLARTGDLNEQFF. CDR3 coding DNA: TGCGCCAGCAGCTTGGCCAGGACAGGAGACCTCAATGAGCAGTTCTTC.